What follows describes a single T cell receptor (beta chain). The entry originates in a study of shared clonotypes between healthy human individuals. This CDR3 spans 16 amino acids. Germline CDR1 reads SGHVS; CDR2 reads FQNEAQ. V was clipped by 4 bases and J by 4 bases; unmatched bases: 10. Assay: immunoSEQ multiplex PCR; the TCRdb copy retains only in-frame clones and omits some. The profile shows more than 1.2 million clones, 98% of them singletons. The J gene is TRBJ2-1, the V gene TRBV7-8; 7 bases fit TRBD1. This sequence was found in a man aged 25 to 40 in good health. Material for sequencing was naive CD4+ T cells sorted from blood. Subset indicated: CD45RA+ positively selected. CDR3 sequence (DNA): TGTGCCAGCAGCTCCAAGAGGACAGGCCCATACAATGAGCAGTTCTTC. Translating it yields CASSSKRTGPYNEQFF.